This T cell receptor beta chain is from a study of a mutant IDH1 vaccine in newly diagnosed glioma. The wider study: Vaccine dosing followed radiotherapy by 4-6 weeks, or accompanied temozolomide cycles. Treated individuals were 62.5% male and roughly 40% female, averaging roughly 38 years of age.

General study results and limits: Approximately 95% of patients showed vaccine-induced immune responses across multiple MHC alleles.

Clones were sequenced by immunoSEQ multiplex PCR, and TCRdb holds only the in-frame ones, with some missing. The table has more than 50,000 clones, less than 70% seen once. Stated time point: week 47, end of study. It was 300 ug of mutant IDH1 20-mer peptide that made up each vaccine dose, given with topical imiquimod. The patients were given eight vaccinations, one each in weeks 1, 3, 5, 7, 11, 15, 19 and 23. The CDR3 is 14 residues long. Trimming removed 2 bases at V and 0 bases at J, with 7 bases between. CDR1 and CDR2 (germline): MNHEY, SVGAGI. With respect to this clone: The target antigen is unknown.

The receptor was derived from a man in his forties with glioma. Some clones in this sample may be carry-over from other donors' samples. This sample comprised peripheral blood mononuclear cells (PBMCs), obtained from a glioma patient whose treatment included an IDH1 peptide vaccine. The chain joins TRBV6-5 to TRBJ1-1; no clear D gene. The DNA for the CDR3 is TGTGCCAGCAGTTACCGTGAAGTGAACACTGAAGCTTTCTTT. Translated, it gives CASSYREVNTEAFF.